The rows below give T cell receptor beta chains drawn from one sample of a study of shared clonotypes between healthy human individuals. TCRdb keeps only in-frame clones here, not all; method: immunoSEQ multiplex PCR. The profile shows about 2 million clones, over 85% of them singletons. The sequencing sample was made of naive CD4+ T cells sorted from blood. The receptor set was obtained from a man aged 18 to 35 in good health. The CDR3 runs from the conserved cysteine through the conserved F or W. The D gene is left open where the match is weak. Clone sizes are given selectively: once, few, many, or a class where the clone is expanded.

v_call: TRBV28
d_call: TRBD2
j_call: TRBJ2-5
clone_size: -
cdr3_aa: CASSQGLAETQYF
cdr3_nt: TGTGCCAGCAGTCAGGGACTAGCCGAGACCCAGTACTTC

v_call: TRBV30
d_call: -
j_call: TRBJ1-1
clone_size: -
cdr3_aa: CAWTRTQNTEAFF
cdr3_nt: TGTGCCTGGACACGGACACAGAACACTGAAGCTTTCTTT

v_call: TRBV7-2
d_call: TRBD2
j_call: TRBJ2-1
clone_size: -
cdr3_aa: CASSTSSGAYNEQFF
cdr3_nt: TGTGCCAGCAGCACCAGCAGCGGGGCCTACAATGAGCAGTTCTTC

v_call: TRBV18
d_call: TRBD1
j_call: TRBJ2-7
clone_size: -
cdr3_aa: CASSPGTGSAYEQYF
cdr3_nt: TGTGCCAGCTCACCCGGGACAGGCAGCGCCTACGAGCAGTACTTC

v_call: TRBV5-1
d_call: -
j_call: TRBJ2-2
clone_size: -
cdr3_aa: CASSFTRTSTGELFF
cdr3_nt: TGCGCCAGCAGCTTTACGAGGACTTCCACCGGGGAGCTGTTTTTT

v_call: TRBV4-1
d_call: TRBD1
j_call: TRBJ1-4
clone_size: -
cdr3_aa: CASSQVISRQGVYEDEKLFF
cdr3_nt: TGCGCCAGCAGCCAAGTCATCTCCCGCCAGGGGGTTTACGAGGATGAAAAACTGTTTTTT

v_call: TRBV6-5
d_call: TRBD1
j_call: TRBJ2-1
clone_size: -
cdr3_aa: CASSWQGAPYNEQFF
cdr3_nt: TGTGCCAGCAGTTGGCAGGGGGCGCCTTACAATGAGCAGTTCTTC

v_call: TRBV25-1
d_call: -
j_call: TRBJ1-2
clone_size: -
cdr3_aa: CASSEGPGRNYGYTF
cdr3_nt: TGTGCCAGCAGTGAAGGGCCAGGGAGGAACTATGGCTACACCTTC

v_call: TRBV15
d_call: -
j_call: TRBJ1-5
clone_size: -
cdr3_aa: CATSRDRGQPQHF
cdr3_nt: TGTGCCACCAGCAGAGATCGGGGGCAGCCCCAGCATTTT

v_call: TRBV4-3
d_call: -
j_call: TRBJ2-2
clone_size: -
cdr3_aa: CASSHGANTGELFF
cdr3_nt: TGCGCCAGCAGCCATGGTGCGAACACCGGGGAGCTGTTTTTT

v_call: TRBV10-3
d_call: -
j_call: TRBJ1-2
clone_size: few
cdr3_aa: CAISVGPGYTF
cdr3_nt: TGTGCCATCAGTGTAGGCCCAGGCTACACCTTC

v_call: TRBV11-2
d_call: -
j_call: TRBJ2-2
clone_size: -
cdr3_aa: CASSYNTGELFF
cdr3_nt: TGTGCCAGCAGTTATAACACCGGGGAGCTGTTTTTT

v_call: TRBV4-1
d_call: TRBD1
j_call: TRBJ1-4
clone_size: -
cdr3_aa: CASSRDRATNEKLFF
cdr3_nt: TGCGCCAGCAGCCGGGACAGGGCAACTAATGAAAAACTGTTTTTT

v_call: TRBV7-9
d_call: TRBD1
j_call: TRBJ1-5
clone_size: -
cdr3_aa: CASSLAWDRGNQPQHF
cdr3_nt: TGTGCCAGCAGCCTCGCCTGGGACAGGGGGAATCAGCCCCAGCATTTT

v_call: TRBV10-3
d_call: TRBD1
j_call: TRBJ2-7
clone_size: -
cdr3_aa: CAISGTGTAYEQYF
cdr3_nt: TGTGCCATCAGCGGTACCGGGACAGCCTACGAGCAGTACTTC

v_call: TRBV19
d_call: -
j_call: TRBJ2-3
clone_size: -
cdr3_aa: CASSLGGSGTQYF
cdr3_nt: TGTGCCAGTAGTCTCGGCGGTTCTGGTACGCAGTATTTT

v_call: TRBV5-4
d_call: -
j_call: TRBJ2-2
clone_size: -
cdr3_aa: CASILRSTGELFF
cdr3_nt: TGTGCCAGCATCCTTCGTTCGACCGGGGAGCTGTTTTTT

v_call: TRBV11-3
d_call: TRBD1
j_call: TRBJ1-1
clone_size: -
cdr3_aa: CASSSLGGSRNTEAFF
cdr3_nt: TGTGCCAGCAGCTCCCTAGGGGGCAGCCGGAACACTGAAGCTTTCTTT

v_call: TRBV18
d_call: TRBD1
j_call: TRBJ1-2
clone_size: -
cdr3_aa: CASSPPSSTGGNGYTF
cdr3_nt: TGTGCCAGCTCACCACCCTCTTCCACAGGGGGCAACGGCTACACCTTC

v_call: TRBV29-1
d_call: TRBD2
j_call: TRBJ2-1
clone_size: -
cdr3_aa: CSVENLLAGPLDEQFF
cdr3_nt: TGCAGCGTTGAAAACCTACTAGCGGGCCCCCTCGATGAGCAGTTCTTC

v_call: TRBV4-3
d_call: TRBD2
j_call: TRBJ2-7
clone_size: once
cdr3_aa: CASSQTSGAPYEQYF
cdr3_nt: TGCGCCAGCAGCCAAACTAGCGGAGCCCCCTACGAGCAGTACTTC

v_call: TRBV28
d_call: -
j_call: TRBJ1-1
clone_size: -
cdr3_aa: CASSNIPGTEAFF
cdr3_nt: TGTGCCAGCAGCAATATACCCGGAACTGAAGCTTTCTTT

v_call: TRBV12-5
d_call: TRBD1
j_call: TRBJ1-5
clone_size: -
cdr3_aa: CASGLGFKTGTDSNQPQHF
cdr3_nt: TGTGCTAGTGGATTGGGATTTAAAACCGGGACAGATAGCAATCAGCCCCAGCATTTT

v_call: TRBV6-5
d_call: TRBD2
j_call: TRBJ2-7
clone_size: once
cdr3_aa: CASRLGTSGGQYF
cdr3_nt: TGTGCCAGCAGACTAGGGACTAGCGGGGGGCAGTACTTC

v_call: TRBV9
d_call: -
j_call: TRBJ2-7
clone_size: many
cdr3_aa: CASSSGTGAYEQYF
cdr3_nt: TGTGCCAGCAGCTCCGGGACGGGAGCCTACGAGCAGTACTTC

v_call: TRBV10-3
d_call: -
j_call: TRBJ2-5
clone_size: -
cdr3_aa: CAVGTHAETQYF
cdr3_nt: TGTGCCGTGGGGACCCACGCGGAGACCCAGTACTTC

v_call: TRBV30
d_call: TRBD2
j_call: TRBJ2-3
clone_size: once
cdr3_aa: CAWSVGGGAVADTQYF
cdr3_nt: TGTGCCTGGAGTGTAGGCGGGGGGGCAGTCGCAGATACGCAGTATTTT

v_call: TRBV2
d_call: -
j_call: TRBJ2-7
clone_size: -
cdr3_aa: CASVSYEQYF
cdr3_nt: TGTGCCAGCGTAAGCTACGAGCAGTACTTC

v_call: TRBV6-1
d_call: TRBD1
j_call: TRBJ1-5
clone_size: -
cdr3_aa: CASSKDTGVSNQPQHF
cdr3_nt: TGTGCCAGCAGTAAAGATACAGGGGTCAGCAATCAGCCCCAGCATTTT

v_call: TRBV6-6
d_call: -
j_call: TRBJ2-1
clone_size: -
cdr3_aa: CASRETGQLYNEQFF
cdr3_nt: TGTGCCAGCAGGGAAACCGGACAGCTTTACAATGAGCAGTTCTTC

v_call: TRBV7-9
d_call: TRBD1
j_call: TRBJ2-7
clone_size: -
cdr3_aa: CASSRTGLDYEQYF
cdr3_nt: TGTGCCAGCAGCCGGACAGGCCTCGATTACGAGCAGTACTTC

v_call: TRBV9
d_call: -
j_call: TRBJ2-7
clone_size: -
cdr3_aa: CASSVEGREQYF
cdr3_nt: TGTGCCAGCAGCGTAGAGGGAAGGGAGCAGTACTTC

v_call: TRBV5-6
d_call: -
j_call: TRBJ2-7
clone_size: -
cdr3_aa: CASSLYSARLGYEQYF
cdr3_nt: TGTGCCAGCAGCTTATACTCAGCCCGACTAGGCTACGAGCAGTACTTC

v_call: TRBV27
d_call: -
j_call: TRBJ2-3
clone_size: -
cdr3_aa: CASTYKGLSTDTQYF
cdr3_nt: TGTGCCAGCACATACAAGGGACTTAGCACAGATACGCAGTATTTT

v_call: TRBV6-5
d_call: -
j_call: TRBJ2-7
clone_size: few
cdr3_aa: CASRETSLYSYEQYF
cdr3_nt: TGTGCCAGCAGGGAGACAAGCCTATACTCCTACGAGCAGTACTTC

v_call: TRBV5-1
d_call: TRBD1
j_call: TRBJ2-7
clone_size: -
cdr3_aa: CASSGTGGGYEQYF
cdr3_nt: TGCGCCAGCAGCGGGACAGGGGGCGGCTACGAGCAGTACTTC

v_call: TRBV4-1
d_call: TRBD2
j_call: TRBJ2-1
clone_size: -
cdr3_aa: CASSPGGDYNEQFF
cdr3_nt: TGCGCCAGCAGCCCCGGGGGGGACTACAATGAGCAGTTCTTC

v_call: TRBV7-9
d_call: TRBD1
j_call: TRBJ1-1
clone_size: few
cdr3_aa: CASSLARGQRAKNTEAFF
cdr3_nt: TGTGCCAGCAGCTTAGCGCGGGGACAGAGGGCCAAGAACACTGAAGCTTTCTTT

v_call: TRBV2
d_call: -
j_call: TRBJ2-7
clone_size: once
cdr3_aa: CASSKLTVAGGEQYF
cdr3_nt: TGTGCCAGCAGTAAGCTTACGGTGGCCGGGGGCGAGCAGTACTTC

v_call: TRBV28
d_call: -
j_call: TRBJ2-7
clone_size: -
cdr3_aa: CASISGANSREQYF
cdr3_nt: TGTGCCAGCATATCGGGAGCCAACTCGCGGGAGCAGTACTTC

v_call: TRBV6-1
d_call: -
j_call: TRBJ2-1
clone_size: -
cdr3_aa: CASSRNSEEQFF
cdr3_nt: TGTGCCAGCAGCCGGAACAGTGAAGAGCAGTTCTTC

v_call: TRBV10-3
d_call: -
j_call: TRBJ2-5
clone_size: -
cdr3_aa: CAIRESKGDGETQYF
cdr3_nt: TGTGCCATCAGGGAAAGTAAAGGGGACGGAGAGACCCAGTACTTC

v_call: TRBV2
d_call: -
j_call: TRBJ1-1
clone_size: -
cdr3_aa: CASTRDTEAFF
cdr3_nt: TGTGCCAGCACCAGGGACACTGAAGCTTTCTTT

v_call: TRBV6-5
d_call: -
j_call: TRBJ1-1
clone_size: -
cdr3_aa: CASGRGTEAFF
cdr3_nt: TGTGCCAGCGGGCGGGGCACTGAAGCTTTCTTT

v_call: TRBV2
d_call: -
j_call: TRBJ2-6
clone_size: -
cdr3_aa: CASSETSGANVLTF
cdr3_nt: TGTGCCAGCAGTGAGACATCTGGGGCCAACGTCCTGACTTTC

v_call: TRBV6-5
d_call: -
j_call: TRBJ2-1
clone_size: -
cdr3_aa: CASSYGQTLNNEQFF
cdr3_nt: TGTGCCAGCAGTTACGGACAGACCTTAAACAATGAGCAGTTCTTC

v_call: TRBV4-1
d_call: -
j_call: TRBJ2-7
clone_size: -
cdr3_aa: CASSQGVGRPYEQYF
cdr3_nt: TGCGCCAGCAGCCAAGGGGTAGGGAGACCCTACGAGCAGTACTTC

v_call: TRBV5-1
d_call: TRBD1
j_call: TRBJ2-7
clone_size: -
cdr3_aa: CASRVQGMEEQYF
cdr3_nt: TGCGCCAGCAGGGTACAGGGGATGGAGGAGCAGTACTTC

v_call: TRBV5-8
d_call: -
j_call: TRBJ1-3
clone_size: -
cdr3_aa: CASSLEGLGYTIYF
cdr3_nt: TGTGCCAGCAGCTTGGAGGGTTTGGGATACACCATATATTTT